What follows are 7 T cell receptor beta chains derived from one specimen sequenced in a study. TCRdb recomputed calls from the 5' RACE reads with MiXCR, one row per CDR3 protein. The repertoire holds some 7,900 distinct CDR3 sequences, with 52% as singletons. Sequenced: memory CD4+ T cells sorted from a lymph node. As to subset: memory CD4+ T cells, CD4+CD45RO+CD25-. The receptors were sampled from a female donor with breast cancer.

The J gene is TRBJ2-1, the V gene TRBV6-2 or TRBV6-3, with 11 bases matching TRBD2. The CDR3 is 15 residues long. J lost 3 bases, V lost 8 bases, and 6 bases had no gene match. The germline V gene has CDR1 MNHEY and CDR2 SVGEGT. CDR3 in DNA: TGTGCCAGCCGTCTAGCGGGAGGCCTCTACAATGAGCAGTTCTTC. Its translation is CASRLAGGLYNEQFF.

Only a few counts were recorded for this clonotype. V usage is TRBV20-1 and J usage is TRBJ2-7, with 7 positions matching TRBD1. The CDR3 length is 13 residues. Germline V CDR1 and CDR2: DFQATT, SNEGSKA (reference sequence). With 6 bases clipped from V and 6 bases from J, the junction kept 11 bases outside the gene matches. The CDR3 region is CSARRQGTGEQYF. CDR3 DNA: TGCAGTGCCAGAAGACAGGGAACGGGCGAGCAGTACTTC.

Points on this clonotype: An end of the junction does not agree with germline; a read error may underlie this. The CDR3 loop is CASSLKAGPSYGQYF. CDR3 nucleotide sequence: TGTGCCAGCAGTTTGAAAGCAGGTCCATCCTACGGGCAGTACTTC. This chain uses TRBV12-3 or TRBV12-4 with TRBJ2-7; no clear D gene. CDR3 length: 15 amino acids.

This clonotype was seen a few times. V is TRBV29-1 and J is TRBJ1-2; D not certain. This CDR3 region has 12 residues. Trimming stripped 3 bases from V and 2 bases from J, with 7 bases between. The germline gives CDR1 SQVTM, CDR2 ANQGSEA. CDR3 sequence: CSVELQNYGYTF. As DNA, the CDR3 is TGCAGCGTTGAGTTGCAGAACTATGGCTACACCTTC.

As DNA, the CDR3 is TGTGCCAGCAGCTTTTTGTTAGCGGGATCCTACGAGCAGTACTTC. Translation gives CASSFLLAGSYEQYF. This chain connects TRBV7-2 to TRBJ2-7; 8 bases are a match to TRBD2. The germline V gene encodes CDR1 SGHTA and CDR2 FQGNSA. The V segment lost 3 bases and the J segment 1 base; nucleotides outside the gene matches: 5. CDR3 length equals 15 residues.

The CDR3 sequence is CASSRPRNTEAFF. In DNA form, the CDR3 reads TGTGCCAGCAGTAGGCCCAGGAACACTGAAGCTTTCTTT. The rearrangement links TRBV6-5 to TRBJ1-1; D is uncertain. CDR1 and CDR2 from the germline V gene are MNHEY and SVGAGI. Trimming shortened V by 5 bases and J by 1 base, and 8 bases separated the two germline ends. The CDR3 is 13 amino acids.

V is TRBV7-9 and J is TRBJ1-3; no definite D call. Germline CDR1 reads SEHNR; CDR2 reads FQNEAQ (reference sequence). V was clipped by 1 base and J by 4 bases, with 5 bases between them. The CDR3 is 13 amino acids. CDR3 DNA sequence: TGTGCCAGCAGCTTAGACCCCGGAAACACCATATATTTT. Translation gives CASSLDPGNTIYF. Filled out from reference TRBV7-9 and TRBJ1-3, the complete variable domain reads DTGVSQNPRHKITKRGQNVTFRCDPISEHNRLYWYRQTLGQGPEFLTYFQNEAQLEKSRLLSDRFSAERPKGSFSTLEIQRTEQGDSAMYLCASSLDPGNTIYFGEGSWLTVV.